The source of this T cell receptor beta chain is a study of blood T cell repertoires in COVID-19. Across the whole study: The origin of the acute and convalescent COVID-19 samples was the United States, Italy and Spain.

This CDR3 is 17 amino acids long. Trimming took 1 base from V and 4 from J, leaving 17 bases between them. CDR1 is LNHDA and CDR2 is SQIVND in the germline V gene (reference sequence). Cohort placement rested on clinical history that participants reported themselves. Exposed enrollees encountered a COVID-19 case at some point within 2 weeks before study entry. Original processing notes: Amplification of reference gene primers provided the estimated nucleated cell counts. The table came from immunoSEQ multiplex PCR; TCRdb's copy has only in-frame clones and leaves some out. The DNA gave D and trimming, while V, J and clone size come from that table. This sample has 220,000 or so clones; 90% occur once, and the top ten carry approximately 15%.

V usage is TRBV19 and J usage is TRBJ2-1, with a weak D call TRBD2 (6 bases). The TCR was taken from a man aged 25 to 40 who had been exposed to COVID-19. Source material: PBMCs or T cells enriched from blood (not recorded which). CDR3 sequence: CASSIVTGVTAYNEQFF. The DNA of the CDR3 is TGTGCCAGTAGTATAGTCACGGGGGTCACAGCTTACAATGAGCAGTTCTTC.